This is a list of T cell receptor beta chains from one sample in a study of blood T cell repertoires in COVID-19. Clones were read by immunoSEQ multiplex PCR, and TCRdb kept only the in-frame ones, dropping some. The sample carries 70,000 to 90,000 clones, about 76% recorded once. The sequenced material came from peripheral blood. These receptors were obtained from a human donor in a cohort sampled during active COVID-19. The CDR3 runs from the conserved cysteine through the conserved F or W. The D gene is left open where the match is weak. Expanded clones are given a class, and other clones once, few, many or no size at all.

v_gene	len	j_gene	abundance	d_gene	CDR3nt	CDR3aa
TRBV5-1	15	TRBJ1-2	-	-	TGCGCCAGCAGCCCTGATGGGGGAGGCAACTATGGCTACACCTTC	CASSPDGGGNYGYTF
TRBV6-5	13	TRBJ2-7	few	-	TGTGCCAGCAGTACTCTTGGACAGGGAGGGAAGTACTTC	CASSTLGQGGKYF
TRBV19	13	TRBJ1-1	-	-	TGTGCCTCAGGGGTACAGATGAACACTGAAGCTTTCTTT	CASGVQMNTEAFF
TRBV28	13	TRBJ2-7	few	-	TGTGCCAGCAGTTTCTCCTCTCTCCGCGAGCAGTACTTC	CASSFSSLREQYF
TRBV3-1/TRBV3-2	14	TRBJ1-5	-	-	TGTGCCAGCAGCCAAGCCGGTAGCAATCAGCCCCAGCATTTT	CASSQAGSNQPQHF
TRBV27	15	TRBJ2-7	-	TRBD2	TGTGCCGCGATCCGGGCGAGCGGGAACTCCTACGAGCAGTACTTC	CAAIRASGNSYEQYF
TRBV11-2	13	TRBJ1-1	-	-	TGTGCCAGCAGCTTCGGGAGGGACACTGAAGCTTTCTTT	CASSFGRDTEAFF
TRBV7-6	13	TRBJ1-3	-	-	TGTGCCAGCAGCTTAGCGGCAGGAAACACCATATATTTT	CASSLAAGNTIYF
TRBV28	15	TRBJ2-7	-	-	TGTGCCAGCTCCCCACCGACAGTGAGCTCCTACGAGCAGTACTTC	CASSPPTVSSYEQYF
TRBV19	15	TRBJ1-1	few	-	TGTGCCAGTAGTATCCCAGGCAGGGGAGTCGGTGAAGCTTTCTTT	CASSIPGRGVGEAFF
TRBV12-3/TRBV12-4	13	TRBJ1-5	-	TRBD1	TGTGCCAGCACCGATACAGGGGATCAGCCCCAGCATTTT	CASTDTGDQPQHF
TRBV5-1	15	TRBJ2-5	-	-	TGCGCCAGCAGCTTCCTTGGAGTAGGGGAAGAGACCCAGTACTTC	CASSFLGVGEETQYF
TRBV6-5	14	TRBJ2-3	-	-	TGTGCCACCTTGGGTCTTAGCGGCACAGATACGCAGTATTTT	CATLGLSGTDTQYF
TRBV19	15	TRBJ1-5	-	-	TGTGCCAGTAGTATTCGGGATTTGGGCAATCAGCCCCAGCATTTT	CASSIRDLGNQPQHF
TRBV10-1	13	TRBJ2-5	once	TRBD1	TGCGCCAGCAGCGCCGGGACAGGGGAGACCCAGTACTTC	CASSAGTGETQYF
TRBV5-1	16	TRBJ2-7	-	-	TGCGCCAGCAGCTCAACCCCCAGCGGAGCTACCTACGAGCAGTACTTC	CASSSTPSGATYEQYF
TRBV2	14	TRBJ2-7	once	-	TGTGCCAGCAGTGAGGGTAGGGGATCGGAAGAGCAGTACTTC	CASSEGRGSEEQYF
TRBV7-3	14	TRBJ1-1	-	-	TGTGCCAGCAGCTTAATAGTGGGGGGAACTGAAGCTTTCTTT	CASSLIVGGTEAFF
TRBV6-5	15	TRBJ1-2	-	-	TGTGCCAGCAGTTACCCCGTCGGAGGTTCCTATGGCTACACCTTC	CASSYPVGGSYGYTF
TRBV6-5	15	TRBJ2-1	few	-	TGTGCCAGCAGAAGGGCAGGGCCCTCCTACAATGAGCAGTTCTTC	CASRRAGPSYNEQFF
TRBV29-1	14	TRBJ2-3	-	-	TGCAGCGTTGAAAGGCGCAGGGGGGCAGATACGCAGTATTTT	CSVERRRGADTQYF
TRBV30	14	TRBJ2-1	-	TRBD2	TGTGCCTGGAGACTAGCGGGATCCTCGAATGAGCAGTTCTTC	CAWRLAGSSNEQFF
TRBV19	16	TRBJ2-5	-	TRBD1	TGTGCCAGTAGTACCCCTCGGGACAGGGGCCAAGAGACCCAGTACTTC	CASSTPRDRGQETQYF
TRBV7-9	13	TRBJ2-1	-	-	TGTGCCAGCAGCTTAGCCCGGGAAAATGAGCAGTTCTTC	CASSLARENEQFF
TRBV2	16	TRBJ1-5	-	-	TGTGCCAGCACCCTGGACGGGAAGTATAGCAATCAGCCCCAGCATTTT	CASTLDGKYSNQPQHF
TRBV15	17	TRBJ2-2	-	TRBD2	TGTGCCGTCACTGGCGGGACTAGCGGGAGAGTAGGCGGGGAGCTGTTTTTT	CAVTGGTSGRVGGELFF
TRBV5-6	16	TRBJ1-2	-	-	TGTGCCAGCAGCTTCGGCGGGGCGCAGTTTATAGAAGGCTACACCTTC	CASSFGGAQFIEGYTF
TRBV25-1	13	TRBJ1-4	-	-	TGTGCCAGCAGTGTACAGGGCGGTGAAAAACTGTTTTTT	CASSVQGGEKLFF
TRBV2	16	TRBJ2-4	-	TRBD1	TGTGCCAGCAGTGAACCCTTTTGGACAGGGGACGGCATTCAGTACTTC	CASSEPFWTGDGIQYF
TRBV3-1/TRBV3-2	15	TRBJ2-2	-	-	TGTGCCAGCAGCCAGGGACATGGAGACACCGGGGAGCTGTTTTTT	CASSQGHGDTGELFF
TRBV3-1/TRBV3-2	13	TRBJ2-1	-	TRBD2	TGTGCCAGCAGCCAAGATCCTAGCGGGAAACAGTTCTTC	CASSQDPSGKQFF
TRBV19	15	TRBJ2-1	-	-	TGTGCCAGTAGTAGGTTTGAGGGGTTGGGGGGTGAGCAGTTCTTC	CASSRFEGLGGEQFF
TRBV5-1	14	TRBJ2-2	once	-	TGCGCCAGCAGCTTCACAGCGAACACCGGGGAGCTGTTTTTT	CASSFTANTGELFF
TRBV4-1	19	TRBJ1-2	-	TRBD1	TGCGCCAGCAGCCAAGATTCTCAGGGGGCAACAGGGGGGATCTATGGCTACACCTTC	CASSQDSQGATGGIYGYTF
TRBV5-4	20	TRBJ2-6	once	-	TGTGCCAGCAGCCAGGGTAGCGGGACAGGGTTTTTCTCTGGGGCCAACGTCCTGACTTTC	CASSQGSGTGFFSGANVLTF
TRBV5-4	16	TRBJ2-3	-	TRBD2	TGTGCCAGCAGCTTGGCCGGGACTAGCGGGAGGGATACGCAGTATTTT	CASSLAGTSGRDTQYF
TRBV5-4	15	TRBJ2-3	-	TRBD2	TGTGCCAGCAGCACCGGACTAGCGGTGGGTGATACGCAGTATTTT	CASSTGLAVGDTQYF
TRBV28	13	TRBJ1-2	-	TRBD1	TGTGCCAGCAGTTTCGGACAGGGGGATGGCTACACCTTC	CASSFGQGDGYTF
TRBV3-1/TRBV3-2	17	TRBJ1-1	-	TRBD1	TGTGCCAGCAGCCGGTTTGGGACAGGGGAGGTGAACACTGAAGCTTTCTTT	CASSRFGTGEVNTEAFF
TRBV5-1	15	TRBJ2-1	-	TRBD2	TGCGCCAGCAGCTTCGGGACTAGCGGGATCGTTGAGCAGTTCTTC	CASSFGTSGIVEQFF
TRBV6-5	15	TRBJ2-3	-	-	TGTGCCAGCACCCCCCTAGTGCTGATCTCAGATACGCAGTATTTT	CASTPLVLISDTQYF
TRBV18	15	TRBJ1-1	-	-	TGTGCCAGCTCACCCTCGGCCAGGGAGAACACTGAAGCTTTCTTT	CASSPSARENTEAFF
TRBV19	16	TRBJ1-1	-	-	TGTGCCAGTAGTATAGATCCCAACAGTTTGAACACTGAAGCTTTCTTT	CASSIDPNSLNTEAFF
TRBV7-8	13	TRBJ1-3	-	-	TGTGCCAGCAGGCAGGGGTCTGGAAACACCATATATTTT	CASRQGSGNTIYF
TRBV28	17	TRBJ1-6	-	TRBD1	TGTGCCAGCAGTCCCCACCATAGACAGGGGAGAGATTCACCCCTCCACTTT	CASSPHHRQGRDSPLHF
TRBV12-5	13	TRBJ2-1	-	-	TGTGCTAGTGGTTTGACAGGGTGGCGGGAGCAGTTCTTC	CASGLTGWREQFF
TRBV14	14	TRBJ2-2	-	-	TGTGCCAGCAGCCGGAACAGGGACGCCGGGGAGCTGTTTTTT	CASSRNRDAGELFF
TRBV6-2/TRBV6-3	18	TRBJ1-4	-	TRBD1	TGTGCCAGCAGTTACTCGACCGGGACAGGGGTGGCTAATGAAAAACTGTTTTTT	CASSYSTGTGVANEKLFF
TRBV4-2	15	TRBJ1-5	few	TRBD1	TGTGCCAGCAGCCAACTGGACAGGGCAGCGGGGCCCCAGCATTTT	CASSQLDRAAGPQHF
TRBV27	14	TRBJ1-3	few	-	TGTGCCAGCAGTAACAGCCACGCTGGAAACACCATATATTTT	CASSNSHAGNTIYF
TRBV6-6	14	TRBJ1-1	once	TRBD1	TGTGCCAGCAGTTGGGGACAGGGAGGGACTGAAGCTTTCTTT	CASSWGQGGTEAFF
TRBV6-1	14	TRBJ2-2	-	-	TGTGCCAGCAGTGAAACCCGGTTAGCCGGGGAGCTGTTTTTT	CASSETRLAGELFF
TRBV24-1	14	TRBJ2-3	once	TRBD2	TGTGCCACCAGTGGGGGACTAGCGACAGATACGCAGTATTTT	CATSGGLATDTQYF
TRBV28	16	TRBJ2-7	-	TRBD2	TGTGCCAGCAGTCCCCCCCCCGCAGCGGGAGACTACGAGCAGTACTTC	CASSPPPAAGDYEQYF
TRBV30	14	TRBJ1-6	-	-	TGTGCCTGGAGTGAGCTGTCCCGGTATTCACCCCTCCACTTT	CAWSELSRYSPLHF